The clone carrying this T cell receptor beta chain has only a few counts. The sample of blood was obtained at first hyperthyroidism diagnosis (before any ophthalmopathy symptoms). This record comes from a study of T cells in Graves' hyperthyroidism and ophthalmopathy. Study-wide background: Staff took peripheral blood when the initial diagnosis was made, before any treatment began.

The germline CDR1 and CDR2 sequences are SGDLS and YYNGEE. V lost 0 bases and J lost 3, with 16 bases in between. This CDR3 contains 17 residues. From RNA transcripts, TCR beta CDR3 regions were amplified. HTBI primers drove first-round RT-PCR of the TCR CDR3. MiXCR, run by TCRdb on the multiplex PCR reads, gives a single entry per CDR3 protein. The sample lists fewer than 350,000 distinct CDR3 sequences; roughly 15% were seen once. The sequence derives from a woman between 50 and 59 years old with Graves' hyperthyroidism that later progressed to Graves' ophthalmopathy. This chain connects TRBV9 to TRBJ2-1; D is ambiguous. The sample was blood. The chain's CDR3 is CASSVDPKARIYNEQFF. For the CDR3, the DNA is TGTGCCAGCAGCGTAGACCCCAAGGCTCGTATCTACAATGAGCAGTTCTTC. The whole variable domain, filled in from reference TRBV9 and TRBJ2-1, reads DSGVTQTPKHLITATGQRVTLRCSPRSGDLSVYWYQQSLDQGLQFLIQYYNGEERAKGNILERFSAQQFPDLHSELNLSSLELGDSALYFCASSVDPKARIYNEQFFGPGTRLTVL.